This note documents a single T cell receptor (beta chain) sequence. Its antigen remains unidentified. The V and J ends lost 1 base and 8 bases respectively, with 18 bases between them. CDR1 and CDR2 from the germline V gene are SGHNT and YENEEA. The CDR3 has 16 residues. The data are from a study of OX40 agonist ivuxolimab in advanced cancers. In the study overall: Patients with hepatocellular carcinoma, melanoma, renal cell or head and neck cancer made up the dose-escalation patients. Study findings and constraints: At doses 0.1 to 3.0 mg/kg, CD4+ and CD8+ clones expanded. Expanded peripheral T cell antigen specificity was not determined.

TCRdb keeps only in-frame clones here, not all; method: immunoSEQ multiplex PCR. The repertoire includes 70,000 to 85,000 clones, approximately 90% of them detected once, and under 1.1% sits in the top ten. The V call is TRBV11-3, the J call TRBJ2-1; D not resolved. The sample was CD4+ or CD8+ T cells sorted from blood, taken in a trial of the OX40 agonist ivuxolimab. The sequence was collected from an adult with an advanced solid tumor such as melanoma, head and neck, liver or kidney cancer. The DNA for the CDR3 is TGTGCCAGCAGCTTAGGTCGGTCAGACCGGTGGGATGAGCAGTTCTTC. This codes for CASSLGRSDRWDEQFF.